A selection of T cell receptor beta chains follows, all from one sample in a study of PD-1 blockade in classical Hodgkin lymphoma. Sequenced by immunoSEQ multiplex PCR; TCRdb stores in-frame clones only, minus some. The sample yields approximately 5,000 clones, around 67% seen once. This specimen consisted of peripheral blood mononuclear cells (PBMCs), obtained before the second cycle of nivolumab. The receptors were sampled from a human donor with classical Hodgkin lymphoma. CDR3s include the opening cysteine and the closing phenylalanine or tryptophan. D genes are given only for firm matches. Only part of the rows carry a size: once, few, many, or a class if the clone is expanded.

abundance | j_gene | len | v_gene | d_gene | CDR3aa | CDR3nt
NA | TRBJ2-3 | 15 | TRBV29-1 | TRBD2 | CSVDGLAGGTDTQYF | TGCAGCGTTGACGGTTTAGCGGGGGGCACAGATACGCAGTATTTT
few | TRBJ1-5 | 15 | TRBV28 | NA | CASSGGKGVNQPQHF | TGTGCCAGCAGTGGGGGGAAGGGGGTCAATCAGCCCCAGCATTTT
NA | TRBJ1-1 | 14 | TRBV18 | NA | CASSPTGMNTEAFF | TGTGCCAGCTCACCAACGGGGATGAACACTGAAGCTTTCTTT
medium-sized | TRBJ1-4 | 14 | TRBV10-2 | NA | CASTADRHNEKLFF | TGCGCCAGCACCGCCGACAGGCATAATGAAAAACTGTTTTTT
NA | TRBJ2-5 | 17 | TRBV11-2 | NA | CASSRGGGRGSGETQYF | TGTGCCAGCAGCCGTGGGGGCGGCCGAGGGAGCGGAGAGACCCAGTACTTC
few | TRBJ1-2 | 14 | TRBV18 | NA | CASSPLKGNYGYTF | TGTGCCAGCTCACCACTCAAGGGAAACTATGGCTACACCTTC
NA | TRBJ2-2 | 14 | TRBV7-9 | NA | CASSLGRNTGELFF | TGTGCCAGCAGCTTAGGACGGAACACCGGGGAGCTGTTTTTT
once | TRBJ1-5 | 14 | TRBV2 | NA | CASSEALSNQPQHF | TGTGCCAGCAGTGAAGCGCTTAGTAATCAGCCCCAGCATTTT
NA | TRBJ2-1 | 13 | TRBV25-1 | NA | CASSRQGYNEQFF | TGTGCCAGCAGTCGCCAGGGCTACAATGAGCAGTTCTTC
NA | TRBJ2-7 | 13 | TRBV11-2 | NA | CASAGGSSYEQYF | TGTGCCAGCGCGGGTGGGAGCTCCTACGAGCAGTACTTC
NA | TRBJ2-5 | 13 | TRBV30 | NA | CAWSGTAIGTQYF | TGTGCCTGGAGTGGGACCGCGATCGGGACCCAGTACTTC
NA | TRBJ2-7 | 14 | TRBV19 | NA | CASSMTPVSYEQYF | TGTGCCAGTAGTATGACCCCAGTCTCCTACGAGCAGTACTTC
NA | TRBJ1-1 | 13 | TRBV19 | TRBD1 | CASSTTGDTEAFF | TGTGCCAGTAGTACGACAGGGGACACTGAAGCTTTCTTT
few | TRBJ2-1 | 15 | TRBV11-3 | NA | CASSLATGYYNEQFF | TGTGCCAGCAGCTTAGCGACAGGCTACTACAATGAGCAGTTCTTC
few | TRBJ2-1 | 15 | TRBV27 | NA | CASSRGPKAYNEQFF | TGTGCCAGCAGCCGGGGTCCCAAAGCCTACAATGAGCAGTTCTTC
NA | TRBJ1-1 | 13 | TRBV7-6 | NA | CASKQGPSTEAFF | TGTGCCAGCAAACAGGGTCCGAGCACTGAAGCTTTCTTT
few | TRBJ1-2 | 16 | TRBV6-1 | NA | CASSEADSIMNYGYTF | TGTGCCAGCAGTGAAGCAGACAGCATTATGAACTATGGCTACACCTTC
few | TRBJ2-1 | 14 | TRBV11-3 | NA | CASSPRDTYNEQFF | TGTGCCAGCAGCCCTCGAGACACCTACAATGAGCAGTTCTTC
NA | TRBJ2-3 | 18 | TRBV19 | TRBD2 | CASSGGTSGTPSTDTQYF | TGTGCCAGTAGTGGAGGGACTAGCGGAACACCTAGCACAGATACGCAGTATTTT
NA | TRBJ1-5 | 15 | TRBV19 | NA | CASSRAGDSNQPQHF | TGTGCCAGTAGTCGGGCAGGGGATAGCAATCAGCCCCAGCATTTT
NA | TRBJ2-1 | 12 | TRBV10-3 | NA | CARGDRPNEQFF | TGTGCCAGGGGGGACCGACCAAATGAGCAGTTCTTC
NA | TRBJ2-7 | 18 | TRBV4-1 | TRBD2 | CASSQEDVAGEGSYEQYF | TGCGCCAGCAGCCAAGAGGACGTGGCGGGAGAGGGCTCCTACGAGCAGTACTTC
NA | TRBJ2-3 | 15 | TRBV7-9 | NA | CASSSAGMGTDTQYF | TGTGCCAGCAGCTCCGCGGGGATGGGAACAGATACGCAGTATTTT
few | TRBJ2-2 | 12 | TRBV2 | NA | CASLTFTGELFF | TGTGCCAGCCTAACGTTCACCGGGGAGCTGTTTTTT
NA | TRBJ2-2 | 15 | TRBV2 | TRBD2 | CASGWTSGSTGELFF | TGTGCCAGCGGTTGGACTAGCGGGAGCACCGGGGAGCTGTTTTTT
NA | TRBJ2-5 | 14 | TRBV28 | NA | CASKPTGAQETQYF | TGTGCCAGCAAACCAACTGGGGCGCAGGAGACCCAGTACTTC
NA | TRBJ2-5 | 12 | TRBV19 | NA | CASSIAGETQYF | TGTGCCAGTAGTATAGCGGGTGAGACCCAGTACTTC